Each of the 26 T cell receptor beta chains below was sequenced from the same sample in a study of Ad26.COV2.S vaccination and SARS-CoV-2 variants. Treatment meaning: around 19 received Ad26.COV2.S at low or high dose, single or two shots; about five received placebo; per-sample allocation not given. At day 63 after the first vaccine or placebo injection, samples were drawn. Sequencing was performed with immunoSEQ multiplex PCR; in TCRdb, only in-frame clones are kept and a portion is missing. Of a few hundred thousand clones in the sample, about four fifths were seen once. This specimen consisted of peripheral blood, obtained in a trial of Ad26.COV2.S vaccine versus placebo. The source of these receptors is a person between 18 and 60 years old who received the Ad26.COV2.S COVID-19 vaccine or a placebo.

This sequence joins TRBV27 and TRBJ1-2, with TRBD1 matching over 9 bases. V shed 5 bases, J shed 6 bases, and the junction held 10 bases outside the gene matches. CDR3 length equals 15 residues. Germline-derived CDR1 and CDR2 are MNHEY and SMNVEV (reference sequence). As DNA, the CDR3 is TGTGCCAGCAGTGGTCGGGACAGGGTATTAGATGGCTACACCTTC. Translated: CASSGRDRVLDGYTF.

Note on this clone: One junction end disagrees with the germline gene, perhaps due to a read error. The rearrangement joins TRBV6-6 to TRBJ1-2, with unresolved D. The CDR3 runs to 12 residues. Germline CDR1 and CDR2: MNHNY and SVGAGI (reference sequence). In DNA form, the CDR3 reads TGTGCCAGCAGTTACCCCCACTTTCTCCCGCTCTTC. Protein sequence: CASSYPHFLPLF.

This clone showed up just once. The chain couples TRBV19 to TRBJ1-1; D remains unclear. The V end lost 8 bases, the J end lost 2 bases, and 15 bases lay between the germline ends. The CDR3 runs to 14 residues. The germline V gene encodes CDR1 LNHDA and CDR2 SQIVND (reference sequence). The CDR3 region is CASRRPDVNTEAFF. DNA for the CDR3: TGTGCCAGTCGCCGACCCGATGTTAACACTGAAGCTTTCTTT.

The chain uses TRBV4-3 and TRBJ1-2; no firm D call. V was pared by 1 base and J by 6 bases, with 9 bases between. Per the germline V gene, CDR1 is LGHNA and CDR2 is YSLEER. This CDR3 has 13 residues. CDR3 loop: CASSQGGGNGYTF. In nucleotides, the CDR3 is TGCGCCAGCAGCCAAGGGGGAGGGAATGGCTACACCTTC.

The gene calls are TRBV7-2 and TRBJ1-5; D is unresolved. CDR1 and CDR2 (germline): SGHTA, FQGNSA. The CDR3 has 13 residues. The V gene lost 5 bases and the J gene lost 5 bases, with 10 bases spanning the gap. The CDR3 protein is CASSNDWHQPQHF. The DNA of the CDR3 is TGTGCCAGCAGCAACGACTGGCATCAGCCCCAGCATTTT.

The chain carries TRBV6-6 and TRBJ2-2; TRBD2 agrees at 10 bases. The CDR3 contains 14 residues. V lost 8 bases and J lost 4; bases outside the gene matches: 4. CDR1 is MNHNY, CDR2 SVGAGI, per germline (reference sequence). The CDR3 loop reads CASRLAGATGELFF. The CDR3 region has the DNA TGTGCCAGCCGACTAGCGGGCGCCACCGGGGAGCTGTTTTTT.

The chain combines TRBV6-5 with TRBJ1-4; a possible D gene is TRBD1 (5 bases). Germline CDR1 MNHEY, CDR2 SVGAGI. With 6 bases removed from V and 10 bases from J, the gap between germline ends came to 12 bases. The CDR3 loop spans 12 amino acids. CDR3 protein: CASSWGGRKLFF. CDR3 bases: TGTGCCAGCAGCTGGGGGGGGAGAAAACTGTTTTTT.

The gene calls are TRBV4-1 and TRBJ2-1, with TRBD2 identical over 7 bases. The CDR3 totals 18 residues. The trim removed 1 base at V and 1 base at J, leaving 10 bases unmatched. Germline CDR1 is MGHRA and CDR2 is YSYEKL. This CDR3 is CASSQGRLAERSYNEQFF. CDR3 DNA: TGCGCCAGCAGCCAAGGTCGTCTAGCGGAGAGGTCCTACAATGAGCAGTTCTTC.

V and J are TRBV6-5 and TRBJ2-2; D not resolved. The CDR3 totals 11 residues. CDR1 and CDR2 (germline): MNHEY, SVGAGI. Trimming took 6 bases from V and 7 from J, leaving 6 bases between them. This chain's CDR3 is CASRFSGELFF. CDR3 nucleotide sequence: TGTGCCAGCAGGTTTAGCGGGGAGCTGTTTTTT.

This clone has only a few counts. CDR3 residues: CASGEPGRTGELFF. CDR3 bases: TGTGCCAGCGGCGAGCCAGGGCGCACCGGGGAGCTGTTTTTT. This chain joins TRBV2 and TRBJ2-2; weak D call: TRBD1 (5 bases). CDR3 length equals 14 residues. Between the trimmed V and J ends, which lost 8 bases and 4 bases, there was a span of 14 bases. CDR1 and CDR2 from the germline V gene are SNHLY and FYNNEI.

The rearrangement links TRBV5-1 to TRBJ2-3, with 9 bases fitting TRBD2. This CDR3 region has 17 residues. V dropped 2 bases and J dropped 1; count of bases not matched to a gene: 8. Germline V gene sequence: CDR1 SGHRS, CDR2 YFSETQ. This CDR3 is CASSFSGGTWGTDTQYF. Here the CDR3 DNA reads TGCGCCAGCAGCTTCAGCGGGGGGACCTGGGGCACAGATACGCAGTATTTT.

The chain employs TRBV3-1 (or the pseudogene TRBV3-2) and TRBJ2-5; TRBD2 matches 8 bases. Trimming cost V 0 bases and J 5 bases; bases outside gene matches: 11. This CDR3 has 17 residues. CDR1 LGHDT and CDR2 YNNKEL come from the germline V gene (reference sequence). CDR3 sequence: CASSQDGRLARGETQYF. The CDR3 nucleotides read TGTGCCAGCAGCCAAGATGGGCGACTAGCGAGGGGGGAGACCCAGTACTTC.

V usage is TRBV7-2 and J usage is TRBJ1-2; D not certain. This CDR3 is 14 amino acids long. The ends were cut back, 2 bases at V and 6 bases at J, with 13 bases in the middle. Germline loops: CDR1 SGHTA, CDR2 FQGNSA. DNA for the CDR3: TGTGCCAGCAGCTTAATGGGCACCCTTGATGGCTACACCTTC. It is translated as CASSLMGTLDGYTF.

This chain joins TRBV10-2 and TRBJ1-1; D unclear. The CDR3 totals 14 residues. V lost 0 bases and J lost 1, with 6 bases in between. Germline CDR1 and CDR2: WSHSY and SAAADI. CDR3: CASSESATNTEAFF. CDR3 coding DNA: TGCGCCAGCAGTGAGTCGGCAACGAACACTGAAGCTTTCTTT.

This clone was counted between two and nine times. The chain joins TRBV14 to TRBJ1-4; D gene uncertain. The CDR3 totals 13 residues. CDR1 SGHDN and CDR2 FVKESK come from the germline V gene. V lost 4 bases, J lost 4 bases, and 7 bases lay in between. CDR3 nucleotide sequence: TGTGCCAGCAGCCGGACTCTTAATGAAAAACTGTTTTTT. Protein: CASSRTLNEKLFF.

The rearrangement uses TRBV6-5 and TRBJ2-5; D is unresolved. Germline CDR1 and CDR2: MNHEY and SVGAGI. Between the trimmed V and J ends, which lost 5 bases and 2 bases, there was a span of 15 bases. The CDR3 covers 15 residues. The CDR3 loop is CASSPPGPEQETQYF. CDR3 nucleotide sequence: TGTGCCAGCAGTCCACCCGGGCCAGAGCAAGAGACCCAGTACTTC.

The chain links TRBV3-1 (or the pseudogene TRBV3-2) to TRBJ2-7; D uncertain. Germline lookup yields CDR1 LGHDT and CDR2 YNNKEL (reference sequence). The length of the CDR3 is 12 residues. V shed 1 base and J shed 8 bases, with 9 bases lying between them. The chain's CDR3 is CASSQGTPKQYF. CDR3 DNA sequence: TGTGCCAGCAGCCAAGGGACCCCAAAGCAGTACTTC.

The rearrangement joins TRBV11-3 to TRBJ2-6; D uncertain. V lost 3 bases, J lost 1 base, and 22 bases lay in between. The germline V gene has CDR1 SGHNT and CDR2 YENEEA. The CDR3 covers 20 residues. The CDR3 DNA reads TGTGCCAGCAGCTTGGCCCGGTTAGAAGGTCTAGGTTCTGGGGCCAACGTCCTGACTTTC. This sequence encodes CASSLARLEGLGSGANVLTF.

The chain combines TRBV12-3 or TRBV12-4 with TRBJ2-3, with D unresolved. This CDR3 has 13 residues. The germline V and J ends were trimmed by 6 bases and 4 bases, with 11 bases remaining between them. The CDR3 region has the DNA TGTGCCAGCAGACGGAGATTGGCAGATACGCAGTATTTT. This codes for CASRRRLADTQYF.

The chain carries TRBV3-1 (or the pseudogene TRBV3-2) and TRBJ2-3; possibly TRBD2 for D (6 bases). Germline CDR1 LGHDT, CDR2 YNNKEL (reference sequence). V dropped 1 base and J dropped 3 bases, with 8 bases sitting between them. The CDR3 spans 14 residues. This CDR3 is CASSQGLVTDTQYF. CDR3 DNA sequence: TGTGCCAGCAGCCAAGGACTAGTGACAGATACGCAGTATTTT.

This clone has just one count. This chain links TRBV4-3 with TRBJ2-7, with 10 bases aligning to TRBD1. Germline V lookup: CDR1 LGHNA, CDR2 YSLEER. CDR3 size: 15 residues. Trimming removed 1 base from V and 3 bases from J; junction bases left unmatched: 3. The CDR3 bases are TGCGCCAGCAGCCAAGCCGGGACAGGGGTCTACGAGCAGTACTTC. Translating gives CASSQAGTGVYEQYF.

The rearrangement joins TRBV7-9 to TRBJ1-5, with a tentative D call TRBD1 (5 bases). V lost 6 bases and J lost 1, with 13 bases in between. CDR3 length: 15 amino acids. CDR1 is SEHNR, CDR2 FQNEAQ, per germline (reference sequence). The CDR3 sequence: CASSRGGLSNQPQHF. In DNA form, the CDR3 reads TGTGCCAGCAGTCGTGGGGGACTAAGCAATCAGCCCCAGCATTTT.

This clone appeared a single time. V gene TRBV20-1 combines with J gene TRBJ2-1; D uncertain. The CDR3 sequence is 11 residues long. CDR1 DFQATT and CDR2 SNEGSKA come from the germline V gene (reference sequence). The V gene lost 0 bases and the J gene lost 8 bases, with 5 bases spanning the gap. The chain's CDR3 is CSARDGDEQFF. The CDR3 DNA reads TGCAGTGCTAGAGATGGGGATGAGCAGTTCTTC.

The V gene is TRBV4-2, the J gene TRBJ1-4; unclear D gene. The CDR3 is 14 residues long. The germline V gene encodes CDR1 LGHNA and CDR2 YNFKEQ. Trimming cost V 4 bases and J 6 bases, with 12 bases left between them. CDR3 sequence: CASSLPGRHEKLFF. CDR3 coding DNA: TGTGCCAGCAGCCTGCCGGGGAGGCATGAAAAACTGTTTTTT.

This chain joins TRBV18 and TRBJ1-4, with a possible D match to TRBD1 (5 bases). CDR1 is KGHSH and CDR2 is LQKENI in the germline V gene. The V gene lost 6 bases and the J gene lost 8 bases, with 13 bases spanning the gap. The CDR3 consists of 13 residues. The DNA for the CDR3 is TGTGCCAGCTCCCGAGGACACAACGAAAAACTGTTTTTT. As protein: CASSRGHNEKLFF.

This sequence joins TRBV7-2 and TRBJ1-5, with D maybe TRBD1 (6 bases). CDR1 SGHTA and CDR2 FQGNSA come from the germline V gene. The CDR3 spans 14 residues. V was clipped by 5 bases and J by 10 bases, with 18 bases between them. Written as DNA, the CDR3 is TGTGCCAGCAGCGTAGAAGGGGGGGTCAGCCCCCAGCATTTT. Translated, it gives CASSVEGGVSPQHF.